A selection of T cell receptor beta chains follows, all from one sample in a study of shared clonotypes between healthy human individuals. Profiling relied on immunoSEQ multiplex PCR, and the TCRdb table lists in-frame clones only, not all of them. The sample records 2 million to 2.5 million clones, 90% to 97% being singletons. Sequences were obtained from naive CD4+ T cells sorted from blood. The receptors stem from a man aged 18 to 30 in good health. Each CDR3 is given without its conserved first and last residue. Fields, in order: V gene, J gene, CDR3 protein.

v_gene: TRBV7-2; j_gene: TRBJ2-6; CDR3aa: ASSPTGAGANVLT
v_gene: TRBV14; j_gene: TRBJ2-7; CDR3aa: ASSAVTSRWYEQY
v_gene: TRBV4-1; j_gene: TRBJ2-1; CDR3aa: ASSQDVRLAGPNEQF
v_gene: TRBV9; j_gene: TRBJ1-4; CDR3aa: ASSVRTGTNEKLF
v_gene: TRBV18; j_gene: TRBJ1-1; CDR3aa: ASSVRDSNTEAF
v_gene: TRBV19; j_gene: TRBJ1-2; CDR3aa: ASKRAGLYGYT
v_gene: TRBV6-6; j_gene: TRBJ2-3; CDR3aa: ASSPPGVTDTQY
v_gene: TRBV5-1; j_gene: TRBJ1-6; CDR3aa: ASSLGDRDTYNSPLH
v_gene: TRBV2; j_gene: TRBJ2-2; CDR3aa: ASSKQGLRGTGELF
v_gene: TRBV19; j_gene: TRBJ1-2; CDR3aa: ASINPGGNYGYT
v_gene: TRBV5-6; j_gene: TRBJ2-3; CDR3aa: ASSLWGDTQY
v_gene: TRBV2; j_gene: TRBJ2-5; CDR3aa: ASSVDRGLETQY
v_gene: TRBV6-6; j_gene: TRBJ1-1; CDR3aa: ASSTRQSEAF
v_gene: TRBV5-4; j_gene: TRBJ2-7; CDR3aa: ASSLGQALSYEQY
v_gene: TRBV18; j_gene: TRBJ1-1; CDR3aa: ASSREGSTEAF
v_gene: TRBV4-1; j_gene: TRBJ1-1; CDR3aa: ASSQLTGKGKTEAF
v_gene: TRBV7-2; j_gene: TRBJ2-5; CDR3aa: ASSLMGREETQY
v_gene: TRBV6-1; j_gene: TRBJ2-6; CDR3aa: ASSEGAGANVLT
v_gene: TRBV5-1; j_gene: TRBJ2-5; CDR3aa: ASSLGMFGETQY
v_gene: TRBV9; j_gene: TRBJ2-7; CDR3aa: ASSVSGTGLYEQY
v_gene: TRBV2; j_gene: TRBJ1-6; CDR3aa: ASEGDRGFYSPLH
v_gene: TRBV11-2; j_gene: TRBJ1-2; CDR3aa: ASSPGGGGYT
v_gene: TRBV30; j_gene: TRBJ2-1; CDR3aa: AWSVRAYNEQF
v_gene: TRBV9; j_gene: TRBJ1-2; CDR3aa: ASSGGLDPNYGYT
v_gene: TRBV11-2; j_gene: TRBJ1-2; CDR3aa: ASSLVGGGNYGYT
v_gene: TRBV10-3; j_gene: TRBJ1-2; CDR3aa: AISPDAGSNYGYT
v_gene: TRBV5-1; j_gene: TRBJ2-2; CDR3aa: ASSLITFGELF
v_gene: TRBV5-1; j_gene: TRBJ2-5; CDR3aa: ASSFGQGTLQETQY
v_gene: TRBV10-3; j_gene: TRBJ2-2; CDR3aa: AISESSYGRVNTGELF
v_gene: TRBV6-5; j_gene: TRBJ1-1; CDR3aa: ASILRGGDTEAF
v_gene: TRBV9; j_gene: TRBJ1-1; CDR3aa: ASSHQGEMNTEAF
v_gene: TRBV5-6; j_gene: TRBJ2-5; CDR3aa: ASSLPGTDQETQY
v_gene: TRBV30; j_gene: TRBJ1-2; CDR3aa: AWSVWPGYGYT
v_gene: TRBV7-9; j_gene: TRBJ1-4; CDR3aa: ASSLTGPATNEKLF
v_gene: TRBV10-3; j_gene: TRBJ2-1; CDR3aa: AISVRGGVYNEQF
v_gene: TRBV4-2; j_gene: TRBJ1-2; CDR3aa: ASSQDNGNVYGYT
v_gene: TRBV27; j_gene: TRBJ2-7; CDR3aa: ASSYRDRGYEQY
v_gene: TRBV6-6; j_gene: TRBJ1-6; CDR3aa: ASSSPGLHNSPLH
v_gene: TRBV7-2; j_gene: TRBJ1-1; CDR3aa: ASSLSGRTEAF
v_gene: TRBV6-6; j_gene: TRBJ2-3; CDR3aa: ASSYPGGSKDTQY
v_gene: TRBV7-2; j_gene: TRBJ2-7; CDR3aa: ASRVTGTYEQY
v_gene: TRBV5-1; j_gene: TRBJ2-5; CDR3aa: ASRRDGGAVETQY
v_gene: TRBV11-3; j_gene: TRBJ2-1; CDR3aa: ASSRRLAAYNEQF
v_gene: TRBV10-1; j_gene: TRBJ2-3; CDR3aa: ASSNQRGYSSTDTQY
v_gene: TRBV5-1; j_gene: TRBJ1-1; CDR3aa: ASSLIWTGNTEAF
v_gene: TRBV7-2; j_gene: TRBJ2-7; CDR3aa: ASSLDSGSYEQY
v_gene: TRBV10-3; j_gene: TRBJ2-5; CDR3aa: AIGTGDETQY
v_gene: TRBV6-5; j_gene: TRBJ2-7; CDR3aa: ASSRLAGGSYEQY
v_gene: TRBV18; j_gene: TRBJ2-5; CDR3aa: ASSPRVASQETQY